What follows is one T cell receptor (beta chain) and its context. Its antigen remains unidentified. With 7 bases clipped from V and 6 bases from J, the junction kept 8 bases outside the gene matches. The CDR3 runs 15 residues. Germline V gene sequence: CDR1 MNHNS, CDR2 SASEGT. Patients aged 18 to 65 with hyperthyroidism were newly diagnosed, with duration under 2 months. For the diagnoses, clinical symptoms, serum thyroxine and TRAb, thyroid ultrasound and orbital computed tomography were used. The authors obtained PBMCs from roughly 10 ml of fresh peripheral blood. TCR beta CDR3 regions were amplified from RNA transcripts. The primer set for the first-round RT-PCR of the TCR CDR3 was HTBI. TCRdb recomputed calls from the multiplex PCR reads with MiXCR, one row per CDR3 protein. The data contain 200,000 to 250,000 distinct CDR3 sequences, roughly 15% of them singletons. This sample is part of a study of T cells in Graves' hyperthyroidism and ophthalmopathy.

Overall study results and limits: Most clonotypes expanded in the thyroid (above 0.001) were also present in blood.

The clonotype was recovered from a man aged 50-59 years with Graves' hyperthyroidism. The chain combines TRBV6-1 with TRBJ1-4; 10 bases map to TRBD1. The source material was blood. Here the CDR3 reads CASTGPGTGDEKLFF. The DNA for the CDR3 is TGTGCCAGCACGGGCCCCGGGACAGGGGATGAAAAACTGTTTTTT.